The next 2 T cell receptor beta chains were all read from a single sample in a study of T cell changes during pregnancy in multiple sclerosis. Profiled with immunoSEQ multiplex PCR; TCRdb holds only in-frame clones, not every one. The sample has 85,000 to 110,000 clones, 85% to 95% seen once; the top ten hold about 0.9%. The material sequenced was peripheral blood, taken after pregnancy. These receptors were collected from a female donor with multiple sclerosis, enrolled in a pregnancy study.

The rearrangement links TRBV28 to TRBJ2-7, with a weak D call TRBD2 (6 bases). The CDR3 has 15 amino acids. From germline, CDR1 is MDHEN and CDR2 SYDVKM. V lost 6 bases to trimming and J lost 2 bases, with 17 bases between them. CDR3 bases: TGTGCCAGCAGCCACGGGCGGGAAGGGGCCTACGAGCAGTACTTC. Its protein product is CASSHGREGAYEQYF.

The chain joins TRBV7-9 to TRBJ1-4; 8 bases are a match to TRBD1. This CDR3 comprises 15 residues. V shed 2 bases, J shed 7 bases, and the junction held 6 bases outside the gene matches. Germline CDR1 reads SEHNR; CDR2 reads FQNEAQ (reference sequence). This CDR3 is CASSLKDRGVEKLFF. CDR3 sequence (DNA): TGTGCCAGCAGCTTAAAAGACAGGGGAGTTGAAAAACTGTTTTTT. Drawing the rest from reference TRBV7-9 and TRBJ1-4, the complete variable domain is DTGVSQNPRHKITKRGQNVTFRCDPISEHNRLYWYRQTLGQGPEFLTYFQNEAQLEKSRLLSDRFSAERPKGSFSTLEIQRTEQGDSAMYLCASSLKDRGVEKLFFGSGTQLSVL.